This T cell receptor (beta chain) was sequenced for a study of T cell responses to AZD1222 COVID-19 vaccine. About the study: Pooling was applied to second doses at about 4 or about 12 weeks.

The assay was immunoSEQ multiplex PCR, and TCRdb's table has in-frame clones only and misses some. Of 95,000 to 150,000 clones listed, roughly 92% are singletons. Germline CDR1 SGHVS, CDR2 FNYEAQ. V dropped 1 base and J dropped 0 bases, with 3 bases sitting between them. CDR3 size: 13 residues. Specimen: peripheral blood, collected on day 0 of AZD1222 vaccination. The rearrangement joins TRBV7-6 to TRBJ1-1; D not certain. The sequence came from an adult in good health. CDR3: CASSLEVNTEAFF. CDR3 nucleotides: TGTGCCAGCAGCTTAGAGGTGAACACTGAAGCTTTCTTT.